This T cell receptor (beta chain) emerged from a study of shared clonotypes between healthy human individuals. Turning to this clone: Antigen unknown. The junction and the germline gene differ at one end; a read error may be behind it.

Germline V gene data show CDR1 as SSHAT and CDR2 as FNYEAQ (reference sequence). The CDR3 has 15 residues. The method was immunoSEQ multiplex PCR; TCRdb's version includes in-frame clones alone and lacks a portion of them. The data contain about 1 million clones, about 75% of them singletons. Study-wide results and caveats: In contrast to clonotypes shared by all four donors, non-shared clonotypes had lower generation probabilities. Naive subsets generally had larger estimated richness than memory subsets.

This clonotype was sampled from a young man in good health. J is TRBJ1-3 and V is TRBV7-7; D remains ambiguous. Specimen: memory CD4+ T cells sorted from blood. Subset here: CD45RA-negative fraction. In nucleotides, the CDR3 is TGTGCTAGCAGCCCGAGTCCGGGCCCCGGAAACACCATATATTTT. Translation: CASSPSPGPGNTIYF.